The sequence of this T cell receptor beta chain was determined in a study of beta chain features in type 1 diabetes. The wider study: Healthy donors resembled patients in age, gender and cell yields.

Points from the study as a whole: PCR may have favored shorter templates equally in patients and controls.

The CDR3 runs to 13 residues. CDR1 is SQVTM, CDR2 ANQGSEA, per germline. The ends were cut back, 6 bases at V and 2 bases at J, with 12 bases in the middle. As every portion of the isolated RNA was reverse transcribed, the sequencing read expressed TCRB transcripts. Sequenced by immunoSEQ multiplex PCR; TCRdb stores in-frame clones only, minus some. The sample holds over 700,000 clones, 17% seen once. CD45RO/CCR7/CD25/CD127/CD95/CD27 staining was used to isolate CD4+ naive, central memory, regulatory and stem cell-like memory cells by sorting. This clone was counted a few times. Its specificity is not known.

The sample taken for sequencing was naive CD4+ T cells from blood. V and J are TRBV29-1 and TRBJ2-3; perhaps TRBD2 as D (5 bases). The source is a young woman in good health. The CDR3 region has the DNA TGCAGCGTCCGGACGGACTCCACAGATACGCAGTATTTT. It encodes CSVRTDSTDTQYF.